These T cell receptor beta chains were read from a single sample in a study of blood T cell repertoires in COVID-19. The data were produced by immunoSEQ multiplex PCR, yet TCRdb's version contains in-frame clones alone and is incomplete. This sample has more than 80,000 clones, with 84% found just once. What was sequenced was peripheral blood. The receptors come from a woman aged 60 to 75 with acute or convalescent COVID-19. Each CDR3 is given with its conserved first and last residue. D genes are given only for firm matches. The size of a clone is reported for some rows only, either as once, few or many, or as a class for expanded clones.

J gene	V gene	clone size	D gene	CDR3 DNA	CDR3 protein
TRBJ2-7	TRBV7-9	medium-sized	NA	TGTGCCAGCAGCTTATCAGGGGTTAACTACGAGCAGTACTTC	CASSLSGVNYEQYF
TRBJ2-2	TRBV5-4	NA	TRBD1	TGTGCCAGCAGCTCACCGTCGAGGGGGCGCACCGGGGAGCTGTTTTTT	CASSSPSRGRTGELFF
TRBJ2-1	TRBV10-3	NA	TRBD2	TGTGCCATCAGTTCCATGTTAGCGGGAGATTATGAGCAGTTCTTC	CAISSMLAGDYEQFF
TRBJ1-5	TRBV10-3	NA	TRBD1	TGTGCCATCAGAGCCGGGACAGACAATCAGCCCCAGCATTTT	CAIRAGTDNQPQHF
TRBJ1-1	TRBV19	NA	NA	TGTGCCAGTAGTACCGGGGTGTTGGGGTGGAACACTGAAGCTTTCTTT	CASSTGVLGWNTEAFF
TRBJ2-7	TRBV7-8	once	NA	TGTGCCAGCAGCCCCGGACTAACCTACGAGCAGTACTTC	CASSPGLTYEQYF
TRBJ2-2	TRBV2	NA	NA	TGTGCCAGCAGTGAACAGGGTTACACCGGGGAGCTGTTTTTT	CASSEQGYTGELFF
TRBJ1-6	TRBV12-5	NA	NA	TGTGCTAGTGGCTCTGGACAGCTGGTAAATTCACCCCTCCACTTT	CASGSGQLVNSPLHF
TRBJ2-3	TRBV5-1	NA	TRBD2	TGCGCCAGCAGCCTGACTAGCGGGAGGGCTGGAGATACGCAGTATTTT	CASSLTSGRAGDTQYF
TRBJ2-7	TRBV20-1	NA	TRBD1	TGCAGTGCTAGTGCCGGGACAGGGTACTACGAGCAGTACTTC	CSASAGTGYYEQYF
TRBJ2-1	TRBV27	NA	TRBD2	TGTGCCAGCAGTTCACTAGCGGGAGCCGGTGAGCAGTTCTTC	CASSSLAGAGEQFF
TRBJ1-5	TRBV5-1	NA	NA	TGCGCCAGCAGCCAGGACAGTCCGAGCAATCAGCCCCAGCATTTT	CASSQDSPSNQPQHF
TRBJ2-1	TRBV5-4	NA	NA	TGTGCCAGCAGCTCTCCCGTCAATGAGCAGTTCTTC	CASSSPVNEQFF
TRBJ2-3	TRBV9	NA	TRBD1	TGTGCCAGCAGCCCCCAAGGGGGCGGCCCCAGGCCAGATACGCAGTATTTT	CASSPQGGGPRPDTQYF
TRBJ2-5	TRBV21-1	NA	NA	TGTGCCAGCAGCAAAGCGACGACTCTGTACCAAGAGACCCAGTACTTC	CASSKATTLYQETQYF
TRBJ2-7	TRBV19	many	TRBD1	TGTGCCAGTAGTTCTGTCAGCGCAGGGGGCGAGCAGTACTTC	CASSSVSAGGEQYF
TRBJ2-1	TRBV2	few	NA	TGTGCCAGCAGGGTTGATCCCAGTCCCTACAATGAGCAGTTCTTC	CASRVDPSPYNEQFF
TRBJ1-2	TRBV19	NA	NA	TGTGCCAGTAGTATACGAAGGACAACCTATGGCTACACCTTC	CASSIRRTTYGYTF
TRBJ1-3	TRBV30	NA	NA	TGTGCCTGGAGTGTATCGGGTGGAAACACCATATATTTT	CAWSVSGGNTIYF
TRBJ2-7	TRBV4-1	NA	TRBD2	TGCGCCAGCAGCCAAGACGTGGGCAGCGGGGGGGTTATGTACGAGCAGTACTTC	CASSQDVGSGGVMYEQYF
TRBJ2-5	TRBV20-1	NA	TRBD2	TGCAGTGCTAGTGACTCTAGCGGACAGACCCAGTACTTC	CSASDSSGQTQYF
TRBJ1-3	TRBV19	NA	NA	TGTGCCAGTCGGACACAAAGAGGAGGAAACACCATATATTTT	CASRTQRGGNTIYF
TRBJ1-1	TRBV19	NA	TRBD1	TGTGCCAGTAGTAGTACAGGGGACACTGAAGCTTTCTTT	CASSSTGDTEAFF
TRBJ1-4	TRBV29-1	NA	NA	TGCAGCGTTGGAGAGGGCTCAACTAATGAAAAACTGTTTTTT	CSVGEGSTNEKLFF
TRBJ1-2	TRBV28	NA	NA	TGTGCCAGCAGTCCCCGCGGGGACTACACCTTC	CASSPRGDYTF
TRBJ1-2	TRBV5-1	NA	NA	TGCGCCAGCGGGACACAGGGCCCTAACTATGGCTACACCTTC	CASGTQGPNYGYTF
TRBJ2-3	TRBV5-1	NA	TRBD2	TGCGCCAGCAGTGAACTAGCGGCCACAGATACGCAGTATTTT	CASSELAATDTQYF
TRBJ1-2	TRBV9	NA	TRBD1	TGTGCCAGCAGCACCCGGACAGGGGACAACACTAACTATGGCTACACCTTC	CASSTRTGDNTNYGYTF
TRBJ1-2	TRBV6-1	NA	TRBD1	TGTGCCAGCAGTGAAGGGAGATGGACAGGGATGAGCTACACCTTC	CASSEGRWTGMSYTF
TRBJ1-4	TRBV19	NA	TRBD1	TGTGCCAGTAGTATCCCCCGGACAGGGGCTAATGAAAAACTGTTTTTT	CASSIPRTGANEKLFF
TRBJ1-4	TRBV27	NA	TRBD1	TGTGCCAGCACAGGGGGCGCAAAAGAAAAACTGTTTTTT	CASTGGAKEKLFF
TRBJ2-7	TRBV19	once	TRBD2	TGTGCCAGTACCCGAACTGGGACTAGTCCCTACGAGCAGTACTTC	CASTRTGTSPYEQYF
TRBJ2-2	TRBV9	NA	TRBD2	TGTGCCAGCAGCCTACGGACTAGTCCCACCGGGGAGCTGTTTTTT	CASSLRTSPTGELFF
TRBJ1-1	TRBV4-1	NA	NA	TGCGCCAGCAGCCAAGGGTATGGGGGGAGGGGTGCTTTCTTT	CASSQGYGGRGAFF
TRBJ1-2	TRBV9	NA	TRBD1	TGTGCCAGCAGCGTATCACGGGACAGAAACTATGGCTACACCTTC	CASSVSRDRNYGYTF
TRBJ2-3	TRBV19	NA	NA	TGTGCCAGTAGTGTCACGAGCCCAGATACGCAGTATTTT	CASSVTSPDTQYF
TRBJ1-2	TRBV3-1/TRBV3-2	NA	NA	TGTGCCAGCAGCCCACTCCTCGGGGGCTACACCTTC	CASSPLLGGYTF
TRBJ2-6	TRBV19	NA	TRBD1	TGTGCCAGTACGACAGGGGGGTTGGTTTCTGGGGCCAACGTCCTGACTTTC	CASTTGGLVSGANVLTF
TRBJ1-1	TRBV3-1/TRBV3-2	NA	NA	TGTGCCAGCAGCCAAGATCTTTTGTCAGGCGATGAAGCTTTCTTT	CASSQDLLSGDEAFF
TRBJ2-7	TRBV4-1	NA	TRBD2	TGCGCCAGCAGCCGACCCGGGACTAGTGCTTACGAGCAGTACTTC	CASSRPGTSAYEQYF
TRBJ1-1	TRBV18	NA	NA	TGTGCCAGCTCACCATTCGGGGCAGGGGCGAACACTGAAGCTTTCTTT	CASSPFGAGANTEAFF
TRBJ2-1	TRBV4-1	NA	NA	TGCGCCAGCAGCCAAGTCTTTACCCCAGGAATATACAATGAGCAGTTCTTC	CASSQVFTPGIYNEQFF
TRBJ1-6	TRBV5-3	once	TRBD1	TGTGCCAGAAGCTTTTTTGGGACAGGCCAGGATTCACCCCTCCACTTT	CARSFFGTGQDSPLHF
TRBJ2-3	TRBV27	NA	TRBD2	TGTGCCAGCAGAGCGGGAGCCGGCGATACGCAGTATTTT	CASRAGAGDTQYF
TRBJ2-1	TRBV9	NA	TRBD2	TGTGCCAGCAGCTTATATACTAGCGGGGGCTACAATGAGCAGTTCTTC	CASSLYTSGGYNEQFF
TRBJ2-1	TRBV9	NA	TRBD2	TGTGCCAGCAGCTCCGGGGGGGCCGGCTACAATGAGCAGTTCTTC	CASSSGGAGYNEQFF
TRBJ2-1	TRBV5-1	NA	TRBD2	TGCGCCAGCAGCCGGTCTAGCGGGGGGCACTGGGAGCAGTTCTTC	CASSRSSGGHWEQFF
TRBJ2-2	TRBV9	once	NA	TGTGCCAGCAGCGCAGGCCCAGAGAACACCGGGGAGCTGTTTTTT	CASSAGPENTGELFF
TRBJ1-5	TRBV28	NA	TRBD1	TGTGCCAGCAGCCCGAGGGGGGACAGGGGGGATTATAGCAATCAGCCCCAGCATTTT	CASSPRGDRGDYSNQPQHF
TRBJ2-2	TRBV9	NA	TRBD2	TGTGCCAGTCGGGCTAGCGGGAGTAGGAACACCGGGGAGCTGTTTTTT	CASRASGSRNTGELFF
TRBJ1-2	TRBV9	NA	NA	TGTGCCAGCAGCCCGGACAGCTATGGCTACACCTTC	CASSPDSYGYTF
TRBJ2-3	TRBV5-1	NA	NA	TGCGCCAGCAGCCTGATCGGGTCTGGGGGGGATACGCAGTATTTT	CASSLIGSGGDTQYF
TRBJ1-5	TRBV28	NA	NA	TGTGCCAGCAGTTTTCTCGAGGGTCTACGTTCTCAGCCCCAGCATTTT	CASSFLEGLRSQPQHF
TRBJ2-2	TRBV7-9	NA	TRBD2	TGTGCCAGCAGCATTAGCGGGGGGAAGTACACCGGGGAGCTGTTTTTT	CASSISGGKYTGELFF
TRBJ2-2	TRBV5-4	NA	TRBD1	TGTGCCAGCAGCCCCCGGGACAGGGCCACCGGGGAGCTGTTTTTT	CASSPRDRATGELFF